A selection of T cell receptor beta chains follows, all from one sample in a study of PD-L1 blockade in urothelial cancer. The method was immunoSEQ multiplex PCR; TCRdb's version includes in-frame clones alone and lacks a portion of them. Of under 40,000 clones in the sample, around nine tenths were seen once. Material: PBMCs, obtained around atezolizumab (anti-PD-L1) treatment. The receptor source for this set is a man aged 55 to 69 with urothelial cancer. The CDR3 runs from the conserved cysteine through the conserved F or W. A D gene is named only where the DNA matches it firmly. A row's size may be missing; if present it is once, few, many or a size class.

v_call	clone_size	d_call	j_call	cdr3_aa	cdr3_nt
TRBV19	NA	TRBD1	TRBJ2-1	CASSPRQGIYNEQFF	TGTGCCAGTAGTCCCCGACAGGGGATCTACAATGAGCAGTTCTTC
TRBV7-3	NA	NA	TRBJ2-4	CASSPSAGEKVIQYF	TGTGCCAGCAGCCCTTCGGCCGGGGAAAAGGTCATTCAGTACTTC
TRBV28	NA	NA	TRBJ2-7	CASSNLGAGDEQYF	TGTGCCAGCAGTAATTTGGGGGCTGGGGACGAGCAGTACTTC
TRBV10-1	NA	TRBD2	TRBJ2-3	CASSESGAGGVNTQYF	TGCGCCAGCAGTGAGTCCGGAGCGGGAGGTGTTAATACGCAGTATTTT
TRBV27	once	NA	TRBJ2-3	CASSSLGTDTQYF	TGTGCCAGCAGTTCCCTCGGCACAGATACGCAGTATTTT
TRBV11-2	few	TRBD1	TRBJ1-1	CASSLAGGFGAFF	TGTGCCAGCAGCTTAGCAGGGGGATTTGGAGCTTTCTTT
TRBV28	NA	NA	TRBJ1-5	CASSLLGGQPQHF	TGTGCCAGCAGTTTACTCGGCGGTCAGCCCCAGCATTTT
TRBV28	NA	TRBD2	TRBJ2-7	CASSIEGVAVAGEAVYEQYF	TGTGCCAGCAGTATTGAGGGGGTAGCGGTAGCGGGAGAGGCGGTCTACGAGCAGTACTTC
TRBV19	NA	NA	TRBJ1-5	CASSSSGHPEGQPQHF	TGTGCCAGTAGTTCCTCGGGACATCCCGAGGGTCAGCCCCAGCATTTT
TRBV5-1	NA	NA	TRBJ2-4	CASSIPSPAKNIQYF	TGCGCCAGCAGCATCCCCTCTCCTGCCAAAAACATTCAGTACTTC
TRBV19	once	TRBD1	TRBJ2-1	CASRAFGQGAYNEQFF	TGTGCCAGTAGGGCTTTCGGGCAGGGGGCGTACAATGAGCAGTTCTTC
TRBV7-2	NA	TRBD1	TRBJ2-7	CASSTTGGTYSYEQYF	TGTGCCAGCAGCACAACAGGGGGAACCTACTCCTACGAGCAGTACTTC
TRBV9	NA	TRBD2	TRBJ2-3	CASSANLAGGDTQYF	TGTGCCAGCAGCGCCAACTTAGCGGGCGGGGATACGCAGTATTTT
TRBV2	once	TRBD1	TRBJ1-4	CASKKTGGNEKLFF	TGTGCCAGCAAGAAGACAGGGGGAAATGAAAAACTGTTTTTT
TRBV6-1	NA	NA	TRBJ1-2	CASRLRQDNYGYTF	TGTGCCAGCAGGCTCCGACAGGATAACTATGGCTACACCTTC
TRBV7-9	NA	NA	TRBJ2-5	CASSLGVTALGETQYF	TGTGCCAGCAGCTTAGGGGTGACAGCCCTGGGGGAGACCCAGTACTTC
TRBV4-3	NA	NA	TRBJ1-6	CASSQDRSWGGGSPLHF	TGCGCCAGCAGCCAAGATCGTAGCTGGGGCGGTGGTTCACCCCTCCACTTT
TRBV5-4	NA	TRBD2	TRBJ2-7	CASSLEPGGDYEQYF	TGTGCCAGCAGCTTGGAGCCGGGGGGTGACTACGAGCAGTACTTC
TRBV4-3	NA	NA	TRBJ1-2	CASSPLGRGYGYTF	TGCGCCAGCAGCCCCCTTGGTCGGGGCTATGGCTACACCTTC
TRBV28	NA	NA	TRBJ2-7	CASTLDSMSTYEQYF	TGTGCCAGCACCCTGGACTCAATGAGCACCTACGAGCAGTACTTC
TRBV15	NA	TRBD1	TRBJ1-3	CATSSGQGAFNTIYF	TGTGCCACCAGCAGCGGACAGGGGGCTTTTAACACCATATATTTT
TRBV5-8	once	TRBD1	TRBJ2-7	CASSLYRGLSEQYF	TGTGCCAGCAGCTTGTATAGGGGGCTATCCGAGCAGTACTTC
TRBV19	NA	NA	TRBJ2-2	CASKAGTSTSWAGELFF	TGTGCCAGTAAGGCCGGGACTTCTACTTCCTGGGCCGGGGAGCTGTTTTTT
TRBV7-3	NA	TRBD2	TRBJ2-1	CATGWGGHNEQFF	TGTGCCACCGGATGGGGGGGTCACAATGAGCAGTTCTTC
TRBV14	NA	TRBD2	TRBJ2-1	CASSQDKLASFNEQFF	TGTGCCAGCAGCCAAGACAAACTAGCGTCTTTCAATGAGCAGTTCTTC
TRBV30	NA	NA	TRBJ2-3	CALLAADTDTQYF	TGTGCCCTACTAGCAGCTGACACAGATACGCAGTATTTT
TRBV27	NA	TRBD1	TRBJ1-1	CASNPQGWDTEAFF	TGTGCCAGCAACCCACAGGGGTGGGACACTGAAGCTTTCTTT
TRBV2	NA	NA	TRBJ1-1	CASLQPMNTEAFF	TGTGCCAGCCTACAGCCCATGAACACTGAAGCTTTCTTT
TRBV4-1	once	TRBD1	TRBJ1-6	CASSQDTGAGNSPLHF	TGCGCCAGCAGCCAAGATACAGGGGCGGGGAATTCACCCCTCCACTTT
TRBV6-5	NA	TRBD1	TRBJ2-1	CASSTRRTGFNEQFF	TGTGCCAGCAGTACCCGACGGACAGGGTTTAATGAGCAGTTCTTC
TRBV19	NA	TRBD2	TRBJ2-3	CASSTSGVIDTQYF	TGTGCCAGTAGTACCAGCGGGGTTATAGATACGCAGTATTTT
TRBV25-1	NA	NA	TRBJ1-2	CASLGGSNYGYTF	TGTGCCAGCCTTGGAGGCTCTAACTATGGCTACACCTTC
TRBV28	NA	TRBD2	TRBJ2-6	CGAGGMNSGANVLTF	TGTGGGGCGGGGGGGATGAACTCTGGGGCCAACGTCCTGACTTTC